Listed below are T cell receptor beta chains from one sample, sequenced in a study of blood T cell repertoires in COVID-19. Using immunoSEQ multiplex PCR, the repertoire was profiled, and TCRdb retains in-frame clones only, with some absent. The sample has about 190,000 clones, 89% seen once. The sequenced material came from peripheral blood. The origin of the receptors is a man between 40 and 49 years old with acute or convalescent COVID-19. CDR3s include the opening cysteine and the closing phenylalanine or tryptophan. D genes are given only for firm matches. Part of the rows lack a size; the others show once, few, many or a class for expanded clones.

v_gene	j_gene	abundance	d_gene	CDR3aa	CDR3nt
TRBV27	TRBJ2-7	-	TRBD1	CASSLTPGTGEYEQYF	TGTGCCAGCAGTTTAACCCCGGGGACAGGGGAATACGAGCAGTACTTC
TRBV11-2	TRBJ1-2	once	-	CASSLAGTNYGYTF	TGTGCCAGCAGCTTAGCAGGGACTAACTATGGCTACACCTTC
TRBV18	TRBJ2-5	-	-	CASSGSASRDETQYF	TGTGCCAGCTCAGGCTCGGCCTCGCGGGATGAGACCCAGTACTTC
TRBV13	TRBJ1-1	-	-	CASSLAVLNTEAFF	TGTGCCAGCAGCTTAGCAGTCCTGAACACTGAAGCTTTCTTT
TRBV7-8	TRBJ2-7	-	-	CASSFFRSGVTYEQYF	TGTGCCAGCAGCTTTTTCCGATCAGGGGTTACCTACGAGCAGTACTTC
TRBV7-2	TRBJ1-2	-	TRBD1	CASSLSDRGVYGYTF	TGTGCCAGCAGCTTAAGTGACAGGGGCGTCTATGGCTACACCTTC
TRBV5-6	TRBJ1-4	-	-	CASSLGRVGEKLFF	TGTGCCAGCAGCTTGGGCAGGGTGGGTGAAAAACTGTTTTTT
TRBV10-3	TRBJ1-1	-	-	CAISNGGTEAFF	TGTGCCATCAGCAATGGAGGGACTGAAGCTTTCTTT
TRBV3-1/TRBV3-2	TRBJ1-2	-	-	CASSQDRIGGRDYGYTF	TGTGCCAGCAGCCAAGATCGAATCGGGGGAAGGGACTATGGCTACACCTTC
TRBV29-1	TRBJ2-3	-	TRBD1	CSGDRGTDTQYF	TGCAGCGGGGACAGGGGAACAGATACGCAGTATTTT